The 27 T cell receptor beta chains reported below all come from one sample, sequenced in a study of CD8 T cells in Susac syndrome. Random hexamers primed reverse transcription of 0.5 to 1 ug RNA. TCRdb reanalysed the immunoSEQ multiplex PCR reads using MiXCR and keeps one entry per CDR3 protein. The sample lists about 140,000 distinct CDR3 sequences; roughly 95% were seen once. The source material was CD4+ T cells from PBMCs. The receptors shown here come from a human donor with multiple sclerosis.

The count of this clonotype is one. This chain uses TRBV7-2 with TRBJ2-1; possibly TRBD1 for D (6 bases). Germline CDR1 is SGHTA and CDR2 is FQGNSA. The CDR3 has 14 amino acids. Deletions cut 1 base from V and 3 bases from J, with 7 bases between. The CDR3 coding sequence is TGTGCCAGCAGCTTAGGGACAGACTACAATGAGCAGTTCTTC. Its translation is CASSLGTDYNEQFF.

The CDR3 bases are TGTGCCAGCAGTGACACGGGGGGCGGGGGAGAGACCCAGTACTTC. Protein product: CASSDTGGGGETQYF. This sequence joins TRBV7-2 and TRBJ2-5, with a possible D match to TRBD2 (7 bases). Germline V gene lookup returns CDR1 SGHTA and CDR2 FQGNSA. This CDR3 comprises 15 residues. The V and J ends lost 6 bases and 4 bases respectively, with 18 bases between them.

The chain carries TRBV24-1 and TRBJ2-7, with D perhaps matching TRBD1 (5 bases). Germline V gene data show CDR1 as KGHDR and CDR2 as SFDVKD. The CDR3 loop spans 13 amino acids. V dropped 2 bases and J dropped 4 bases, with 8 bases sitting between them. CDR3 nucleotide sequence: TGTGCCACCAGTGATTCAGGGTTTTACGAGCAGTACTTC. Translating gives CATSDSGFYEQYF.

This chain uses TRBV30 with TRBJ1-5; D gene ambiguous. Germline CDR1 GTSNPN, CDR2 SVGIG (reference sequence). V gave up 1 base and J gave up 7 bases, with 8 bases separating them. The CDR3 is made up of 12 amino acids. The CDR3 loop reads CAWSGAGQPQHF. For the CDR3, the DNA is TGTGCCTGGAGTGGAGCCGGGCAGCCCCAGCATTTT.

This chain links TRBV27 with TRBJ2-4; D is possibly TRBD1 or TRBD2 (5 bases each). Germline V gene data show CDR1 as MNHEY and CDR2 as SMNVEV (reference sequence). This CDR3 has 13 amino acids. V lost 8 bases and J lost 11, with 19 bases in between. CDR3 in amino acids: CASGTNLGELQYF. CDR3 nucleotide sequence: TGTGCCAGCGGAACTAACTTAGGGGAGCTTCAGTACTTC.

The chain employs TRBV29-1 and TRBJ1-4; 7 bases match TRBD1. Looked up from germline, CDR1 is SQVTM and CDR2 is ANQGSEA. V dropped 3 bases and J dropped 2; count of bases not matched to a gene: 3. This CDR3 has 14 residues. The CDR3 DNA reads TGCAGCGTTGACAGGGACAGCACTAATGAAAAACTGTTTTTT. This sequence encodes CSVDRDSTNEKLFF.

The CDR3 DNA sequence: TGCAGTGCTCCCTCGGACAGGGGGGACGAGCAGTACTTC. Translating it yields CSAPSDRGDEQYF. The genes are TRBV20-1 and TRBJ2-7, with TRBD1 matching over 10 bases. This CDR3 is 13 amino acids long. Trimming cost V 5 bases and J 5 bases; bases outside gene matches: 6. Germline-derived CDR1 and CDR2 are DFQATT and SNEGSKA (reference sequence).

The V and J genes are TRBV6-5 and TRBJ1-2; no clear D. This CDR3 has 13 residues. The germline gives CDR1 MNHEY, CDR2 SVGAGI. V was pared by 2 bases and J by 2 bases, with 6 bases between. This chain's CDR3 is CASSYDKNYGYTF. Here the CDR3 DNA reads TGTGCCAGCAGTTACGACAAGAACTATGGCTACACCTTC.

The chain carries TRBV3-1 and TRBJ2-1; TRBD2 matches 13 bases. Trimming removed 0 bases from V and 9 bases from J; junction bases left unmatched: 5. From germline, CDR1 is LGHDT and CDR2 YNNKEL (reference sequence). This CDR3 has 16 residues. The CDR3 sequence is CASSQDVGLAGAEQFF. In nucleotides, the CDR3 is TGTGCCAGCAGCCAAGATGTCGGACTAGCGGGAGCTGAGCAGTTCTTC.

J is TRBJ2-7 and V is TRBV20-1; D perhaps matches TRBD2 (6 bases). V lost 1 base, J lost 4 bases, and 17 bases lay in between. The CDR3 loop spans 15 amino acids. Germline V gene lookup returns CDR1 DFQATT and CDR2 SNEGSKA (reference sequence). The CDR3 loop reads CSARAVAGPPYEQYF. CDR3 coding DNA: TGCAGTGCTAGAGCTGTCGCGGGACCCCCTTACGAGCAGTACTTC.

V gene TRBV3-1 combines with J gene TRBJ2-2, with D unresolved. V was clipped by 4 bases and J by 1 base, with 10 bases between them. The CDR3 sequence is 15 residues long. Per germline, CDR1 LGHDT and CDR2 YNNKEL (reference sequence). CDR3 protein: CASSPRLGNTGELFF. The DNA for the CDR3 is TGTGCCAGCAGCCCCCGTCTGGGGAACACCGGGGAGCTGTTTTTT.

J is TRBJ1-6 and V is TRBV30, with D unclear. The length of the CDR3 is 14 residues. Germline V gene sequence: CDR1 GTSNPN, CDR2 SVGIG (reference sequence). With 0 bases removed from V and 2 bases from J, the gap between germline ends came to 5 bases. The CDR3 region is CAWSVNTYNSPLHF. The CDR3, as DNA: TGTGCCTGGAGTGTTAATACCTATAATTCACCCCTCCACTTT.

The rearrangement uses TRBV5-1 and TRBJ2-1; a possible D gene is TRBD2 (6 bases). CDR1 and CDR2 from the germline V gene are SGHRS and YFSETQ. V lost 3 bases to trimming and J lost 4 bases, with 11 bases between them. This CDR3 is 14 amino acids long. As DNA, the CDR3 is TGCGCCAGCAGCTGGGATAGCGGTTACAATGAGCAGTTCTTC. Amino acids: CASSWDSGYNEQFF.

This chain links TRBV7-2 with TRBJ2-3, with D perhaps assigned TRBD1 or TRBD2 (7 bases each). V dropped 2 bases and J dropped 0 bases, with 18 bases sitting between them. CDR3 size: 18 residues. Germline V gene data show CDR1 as SGHTA and CDR2 as FQGNSA. Here the CDR3 DNA reads TGTGCCAGCAGCTTACGCAGGGGGGGTCCCTCTAGCACAGATACGCAGTATTTT. As protein: CASSLRRGGPSSTDTQYF.

The chain is built from TRBV9 and TRBJ1-5; D remains ambiguous. The ends were cut back, 0 bases at V and 6 bases at J, with 7 bases in the middle. The CDR3 has 13 residues. Germline values: CDR1 SGDLS, CDR2 YYNGEE. The DNA of the CDR3 is TGTGCCAGCAGCGTAGATCCGTTTCAGCCCCAGCATTTT. It codes for CASSVDPFQPQHF.

J is TRBJ2-3 and V is TRBV25-1, with 7 bases identical to TRBD1. The CDR3 totals 14 residues. The junction had 6 bases not matched to a gene; V was cut back by 5 bases and J by 4 bases. Germline loops: CDR1 MGHDK, CDR2 SYGVNS. CDR3 sequence (DNA): TGTGCCAGCAGTCCGACAGGGTATGCAGATACGCAGTATTTT. Protein sequence: CASSPTGYADTQYF. The full variable domain, in which reference TRBV25-1 and TRBJ2-3 provide the parts outside the CDR3, is EADIYQTPRYLVIGTGKKITLECSQTMGHDKMYWYQQDPGMELHLIHYSYGVNSTEKGDLSSESTVSRIRTEHFPLTLESARPSHTSQYLCASSPTGYADTQYFGPGTRLTVL.

The chain couples TRBV20-1 to TRBJ2-7; 10 bases align to TRBD1. The CDR3 length is 15 residues. V lost 3 bases and J lost 5; bases outside the gene matches: 10. CDR1 and CDR2 from the germline V gene are DFQATT and SNEGSKA (reference sequence). CDR3 in amino acids: CSASPGGQGVHEQYF. CDR3 DNA sequence: TGCAGTGCTAGCCCGGGCGGACAGGGGGTCCACGAGCAGTACTTC.

The chain couples TRBV7-2 to TRBJ2-3; 7 bases align to TRBD2. Germline loops: CDR1 SGHTA, CDR2 FQGNSA. The ends lost 3 bases at V and 1 base at J; junction bases unmatched: 7. The CDR3 has 16 residues. The CDR3 nucleotides are TGTGCCAGCAGCTTCGCCGGGACTACACGCACAGATACGCAGTATTTT. Amino acid sequence: CASSFAGTTRTDTQYF.

The rearrangement uses TRBV24-1 and TRBJ1-1; D gene ambiguous. Germline-derived CDR1 and CDR2 are KGHDR and SFDVKD. Trimming pared 9 bases from V and 1 base from J, leaving 5 bases between. The CDR3 consists of 11 residues. This chain's CDR3 is CATEGNTEAFF. In DNA form, the CDR3 reads TGTGCCACCGAGGGGAACACTGAAGCTTTCTTT.

The chain employs TRBV12-3 or TRBV12-4 and TRBJ2-7, with TRBD2 as a possible D gene (7 bases). V lost 1 base and J lost 2, with 18 bases in between. CDR3 length equals 17 residues. In nucleotides, the CDR3 is TGTGCCAGCAGTTTAGACCTACGGAGGGGGGGGACCTACGAGCAGTACTTC. It is translated as CASSLDLRRGGTYEQYF.

V is TRBV30 and J is TRBJ1-4; 8 nucleotides line up with TRBD1. The CDR3 sequence is 15 residues long. Germline values: CDR1 GTSNPN, CDR2 SVGIG (reference sequence). V lost 4 bases and J lost 11; bases outside the gene matches: 15. The CDR3 sequence: CAWTLGDRRMEKLFF. The CDR3 region has the DNA TGTGCCTGGACCCTCGGGGACAGGAGGATGGAGAAACTGTTTTTT.

V usage is TRBV12-3 or TRBV12-4 and J usage is TRBJ2-3, with 8 bases aligning to TRBD1. The length of the CDR3 is 15 residues. After removal of 8 bases from V and 1 base from J, the junction contained 8 bases not matched to a gene. CDR3 amino acids: CASRQRGQGTDTQYF. The CDR3 DNA reads TGTGCCAGCCGCCAGAGGGGACAGGGCACAGATACGCAGTATTTT.

The chain couples TRBV20-1 to TRBJ2-5, with D tentatively TRBD2 (6 bases). Deletions cut 4 bases from V and 7 bases from J, with 16 bases between. This CDR3 contains 13 residues. Germline V gives CDR1 DFQATT, CDR2 SNEGSKA (reference sequence). CDR3 loop: CSAKPSAGGTQYF. The CDR3 DNA follows: TGCAGTGCTAAACCTAGCGCCGGGGGGACCCAGTACTTC.

The chain joins TRBV9 to TRBJ2-4; 9 nucleotides align to TRBD1. J gave up 3 bases and V 0 bases, and 7 bases lay outside the gene matches. The CDR3 runs 17 residues. Germline V gene sequence: CDR1 SGDLS, CDR2 YYNGEE. In DNA, the CDR3 is TGTGCCAGCAGCGTAGACCCAGGACAGGGGATCAAAAACATTCAGTACTTC. Its translation is CASSVDPGQGIKNIQYF.

This chain uses TRBV20-1 with TRBJ2-3; the match to TRBD2 covers 8 bases. Trimming at V came to 3 bases and at J to 3 bases, leaving 5 bases not matched to a gene. The length of the CDR3 is 14 residues. Germline assignment: CDR1 DFQATT and CDR2 SNEGSKA (reference sequence). The CDR3 spells CSASGGGITDTQYF. In nucleotides, the CDR3 is TGCAGTGCTAGTGGCGGGGGGATTACAGATACGCAGTATTTT.

The chain carries TRBV20-1 and TRBJ2-3; D remains unclear. This CDR3 spans 17 amino acids. The V and J ends lost 3 bases and 0 bases respectively, with 19 bases between them. Germline V gene lookup returns CDR1 DFQATT and CDR2 SNEGSKA (reference sequence). CDR3: CSASDPLRVLSTDTQYF. DNA of the CDR3: TGCAGTGCTAGCGACCCCCTACGGGTGCTAAGCACAGATACGCAGTATTTT.

The DNA of the CDR3 is TGTGCCAGCAGTTACGGTTTGGCCACTTCGCAGTACTTC. Protein sequence: CASSYGLATSQYF. V is TRBV6-6 and J is TRBJ2-7; no reliable D call. Trimming removed 2 bases from V and 9 bases from J, with 14 bases in between. The CDR3 spans 13 residues. Germline lookup yields CDR1 MNHNY and CDR2 SVGAGI (reference sequence).